One and the same sample provided the 24 T cell receptor beta chains below, sequenced in a study of blood T cell repertoires in COVID-19. Clones were sequenced by immunoSEQ multiplex PCR, and TCRdb holds only the in-frame ones, with some missing. The sample includes 150,000 to 200,000 clones, roughly 77% of them seen just once. The material sequenced was PBMCs or T cells enriched from blood (not recorded which). These receptors came from a woman aged 45-65 years with acute COVID-19.

This chain joins TRBV6-1 and TRBJ1-3; TRBD1 aligns across 9 bases. Germline-derived CDR1 and CDR2 are MNHNS and SASEGT. V was pared by 3 bases and J by 3 bases, with 3 bases of the junction left unmatched. The CDR3 is 15 residues long. The CDR3 DNA is TGTGCCAGCAGTGAGGGACAGGGCTTTGGAAACACCATATATTTT. This gives the protein CASSEGQGFGNTIYF.

The V call is TRBV6-5, the J call TRBJ1-2; the match to TRBD1 covers 9 bases. Germline V gives CDR1 MNHEY, CDR2 SVGAGI. This CDR3 has 15 amino acids. V shed 5 bases and J 6 bases; nucleotides not matched to a gene: 10. As DNA, the CDR3 is TGTGCCAGCAGTCACCTCCACAGGGGGCTGAATGGCTACACCTTC. Its protein product is CASSHLHRGLNGYTF.

This clone was counted only a few times. J is TRBJ1-2 and V is TRBV4-1; maybe TRBD1 (5 bases). V was shortened by 0 bases and J by 5 bases, with 10 bases between the two germline ends. The V gene's germline CDR1 is MGHRA and CDR2 YSYEKL. The length of the CDR3 is 14 residues. CDR3 nucleotides: TGCGCCAGCAGCCAAGATGGAAGGGGATATGGCTACACCTTC. Its translation: CASSQDGRGYGYTF.

This clone was seen a single time. The V call is TRBV19, the J call TRBJ2-5, with D possibly TRBD1 on 6 matching bases. With 5 bases removed from V and 2 bases from J, the gap between germline ends came to 9 bases. Per the germline V gene, CDR1 is LNHDA and CDR2 is SQIVND (reference sequence). This CDR3 comprises 13 residues. The CDR3 here is CASSQGRQETQYF. The CDR3, as DNA: TGTGCCAGTAGTCAGGGGCGGCAAGAGACCCAGTACTTC.

The gene calls are TRBV4-1 and TRBJ2-3; TRBD2 matches 13 bases. Germline V gives CDR1 MGHRA, CDR2 YSYEKL. The CDR3 contains 17 residues. V gave up 0 bases and J gave up 0 bases; unmatched junction bases: 0. The CDR3 protein is CASSQETSGGSTDTQYF. In DNA form, the CDR3 reads TGCGCCAGCAGCCAAGAGACTAGCGGGGGGAGCACAGATACGCAGTATTTT.

The V gene is TRBV9, the J gene TRBJ1-6, with 7 positions matching TRBD1. J was trimmed by 7 bases and V by 4 bases; bases with no gene match: 2. Per germline, CDR1 SGDLS and CDR2 YYNGEE. This CDR3 region has 13 residues. CDR3 in DNA: TGTGCCAGCAGCACGACAGGGAATTCACCCCTCCACTTT. Translation gives CASSTTGNSPLHF. The full variable domain, completed using reference TRBV9 and TRBJ1-6, is DSGVTQTPKHLITATGQRVTLRCSPRSGDLSVYWYQQSLDQGLQFLIQYYNGEERAKGNILERFSAQQFPDLHSELNLSSLELGDSALYFCASSTTGNSPLHFGNGTRLTVT.

This chain uses TRBV5-1 with TRBJ1-4, with 8 bases matching TRBD1. Germline V CDR1 and CDR2: SGHRS, YFSETQ. This CDR3 contains 16 residues. V shed 0 bases, J shed 8 bases, and the junction held 9 bases outside the gene matches. CDR3 loop: CASSLGPQGVREKLFF. For the CDR3, the DNA is TGCGCCAGCAGCTTGGGACCACAGGGGGTTCGAGAAAAACTGTTTTTT.

V usage is TRBV28 and J usage is TRBJ1-2, with 8 bases aligning to TRBD1. Germline CDR1 and CDR2: MDHEN and SYDVKM. The V segment lost 5 bases and the J segment 8 bases; nucleotides outside the gene matches: 10. There are 14 residues in the CDR3. Here the CDR3 DNA reads TGTGCCAGCAGTCCTGGACAGGGCCCCTTAGGCTACACCTTC. It yields the protein CASSPGQGPLGYTF.

This clone has just a few counts. The CDR3 bases are TGTGCCAGCAGCTGGTCACAGGGGGCGGAGCTGTTTTTT. Translation gives CASSWSQGAELFF. The genes are TRBV7-9 and TRBJ2-2; TRBD1 matches at 9 bases. J lost 10 bases, V lost 4 bases, and 4 bases had no gene match. CDR1 is SEHNR and CDR2 is FQNEAQ in the germline V gene (reference sequence). This CDR3 is built from 13 residues.

This clone showed up just a few times. CDR3 residues: CASSLGAHEQFF. In nucleotides, the CDR3 is TGCGCCAGCAGCTTAGGAGCCCATGAGCAGTTCTTC. The J gene is TRBJ2-1, the V gene TRBV5-1, with D uncertain. The V gene's germline CDR1 is SGHRS and CDR2 YFSETQ. V shed 2 bases and J shed 8 bases, with 8 bases lying between them. The CDR3 has 12 amino acids.

This clone was counted a few times. The gene calls are TRBV7-2 and TRBJ1-6, with a tentative D call TRBD1 (6 bases). This CDR3 contains 16 residues. CDR1 SGHTA and CDR2 FQGNSA come from the germline V gene. V dropped 1 base and J dropped 6 bases, with 13 bases sitting between them. The DNA for the CDR3 is TGTGCCAGCAGCTTAGGGCCGGCGGGGGCTAATTCACCCCTCCACTTT. Its protein product is CASSLGPAGANSPLHF.

The rearrangement uses TRBV28 and TRBJ1-5; TRBD1 agrees at 9 bases. The length of the CDR3 is 14 residues. Germline V gene data show CDR1 as MDHEN and CDR2 as SYDVKM. V lost 6 bases and J lost 7; bases outside the gene matches: 7. CDR3 coding DNA: TGTGCCAGCAGACCCCGGGACAGGGACCAGCCCCAGCATTTT. This encodes CASRPRDRDQPQHF.

DNA of the CDR3: TGTGCCAGCAGCCGAGACAGGGGCGGCACAGATACGCAGTATTTT. It yields the protein CASSRDRGGTDTQYF. The V gene is TRBV6-2 or TRBV6-3, the J gene TRBJ2-3; 8 bases match TRBD1. Germline V lookup: CDR1 MNHEY, CDR2 SVGEGT. Trimming cost V 6 bases and J 1 base; bases outside gene matches: 6. The CDR3 extends over 15 amino acids.

The V call is TRBV28, the J call TRBJ1-2; 8 nucleotides match TRBD1. The ends lost 1 base at V and 0 bases at J; junction bases unmatched: 1. The CDR3 has 15 amino acids. Germline V lookup: CDR1 MDHEN, CDR2 SYDVKM. The CDR3 reads CASSLSTGANYGYTF. The CDR3 coding sequence is TGTGCCAGCAGTTTATCGACAGGGGCTAACTATGGCTACACCTTC.

The chain combines TRBV5-1 with TRBJ1-2; no definite D call. CDR3 length: 13 amino acids. Germline V gene data show CDR1 as SGHRS and CDR2 as YFSETQ. V was clipped by 2 bases and J by 0 bases, with 5 bases between them. This chain's CDR3 is CASSFETNYGYTF. CDR3 in DNA: TGCGCCAGCAGCTTCGAGACTAACTATGGCTACACCTTC.

This clone showed up just a few times. This sample also contains other DNA sequences that code for the same CDR3. Here the CDR3 DNA reads TGTGCCAGCAGCGTAGCAGGGGGAGCAGGAAACACCATATATTTT. It specifies CASSVAGGAGNTIYF. V usage is TRBV9 and J usage is TRBJ1-3; 7 bases agree with TRBD1. V dropped 0 bases and J dropped 4; count of bases not matched to a gene: 4. CDR3 length equals 15 residues. From germline, CDR1 is SGDLS and CDR2 YYNGEE.

The chain joins TRBV7-2 to TRBJ2-3; 7 bases fit TRBD2. Trimming removed 1 base from V and 0 bases from J; junction bases left unmatched: 4. This CDR3 is 16 amino acids long. CDR1 is SGHTA, CDR2 FQGNSA, per germline. DNA of the CDR3: TGTGCCAGCAGCTTAGGGGTAGCGGGCAGCACAGATACGCAGTATTTT. Amino acids: CASSLGVAGSTDTQYF.

This clone came up once. The genes are TRBV9 and TRBJ1-5; D is unresolved. V was shortened by 6 bases and J by 0 bases, with 10 bases between the two germline ends. Per germline, CDR1 SGDLS and CDR2 YYNGEE. This CDR3 has 14 amino acids. CDR3 bases: TGTGCCAGCACCCCCGAGGGTAGCAATCAGCCCCAGCATTTT. It codes for CASTPEGSNQPQHF.

This clone appeared a few times. This chain connects TRBV6-6 to TRBJ2-1; a weak D match, TRBD2 (5 bases). Looked up from germline, CDR1 is MNHNY and CDR2 is SVGAGI (reference sequence). V lost 2 bases and J lost 10, with 9 bases in between. This CDR3 is 12 amino acids long. The CDR3 spells CASSYEGFEQFF. The CDR3 nucleotides read TGTGCCAGCAGTTACGAGGGCTTCGAGCAGTTCTTC.

V gene TRBV12-3 or TRBV12-4 combines with J gene TRBJ1-1; D not resolved. V lost 5 bases to trimming and J lost 3 bases, with 10 bases between them. This CDR3 is 13 amino acids long. The CDR3 region has the DNA TGTGCCAGCAGTCCTCCAGGCTACACTGAAGCTTTCTTT. Amino acids: CASSPPGYTEAFF.

V is TRBV18 and J is TRBJ2-5; 9 nucleotides align to TRBD1. J lost 5 bases, V lost 8 bases, and 6 bases had no gene match. Germline CDR1 reads KGHSH; CDR2 reads LQKENI. The CDR3 is made up of 13 amino acids. The CDR3 DNA reads as TGTGCCAGCCTACAGGGGGCTGAGGAGACCCAGTACTTC. It yields the protein CASLQGAEETQYF.

The chain uses TRBV3-1 (or the pseudogene TRBV3-2) and TRBJ1-1, with 8 bases matching TRBD1. Germline CDR1 LGHDT, CDR2 YNNKEL (reference sequence). After removal of 4 bases from V and 4 bases from J, the junction contained 5 bases not matched to a gene. This CDR3 is 14 amino acids long. Here the CDR3 reads CASSPRTGTTEAFF. The CDR3 DNA is TGTGCCAGCAGCCCTAGGACAGGGACCACTGAAGCTTTCTTT.

The chain joins TRBV7-2 to TRBJ2-3; 12 bases fit TRBD2. Per the germline V gene, CDR1 is SGHTA and CDR2 is FQGNSA. This CDR3 has 17 residues. Trimming cost V 1 base and J 4 bases; bases outside gene matches: 6. CDR3 protein: CASSLGFGTSGSDTQYF. Here the CDR3 DNA reads TGTGCCAGCAGCTTAGGGTTCGGGACTAGCGGGTCAGATACGCAGTATTTT.

DNA for the CDR3: TGTGCCACCAGTGATTTGCGTATAACTTATGGCTACACCTTC. Amino acid sequence: CATSDLRITYGYTF. The chain combines TRBV24-1 with TRBJ1-2; D is ambiguous. V was shortened by 0 bases and J by 5 bases, with 9 bases between the two germline ends. The CDR3 covers 14 residues. Germline V lookup: CDR1 KGHDR, CDR2 SFDVKD.